Presented here are 22 T cell receptor beta chains from one specimen sequenced in a study of Graves' ophthalmopathy and Graves' hyperthyroidism. The TCR beta CDR3 regions underwent amplification from RNA transcripts. The first-round RT-PCR employed HTBI primers together with the Qiagen OneStep RT-PCR kit. A multiplex PCR was then performed as the second round. TCRdb re-analysed the multiplex PCR reads in MiXCR, keeping a single row per CDR3 protein. The sample includes 600,000 to 700,000 distinct CDR3 sequences, 35% to 45% seen only once; the top ten take roughly 3%. The sample comprised peripheral blood. The receptors were gathered from an adult man with Graves' ophthalmopathy.

This clonotype was seen at least ten times. The V gene is TRBV10-2, the J gene TRBJ1-2; tentatively, D is TRBD1 (6 bases). The CDR3 spans 12 residues. Between the trimmed V and J ends, which lost 3 bases and 8 bases, there was a span of 10 bases. CDR1 is WSHSY and CDR2 is SAAADI in the germline V gene. This chain's CDR3 is CASSDRDIGYTF. The CDR3, as DNA: TGCGCCAGCAGTGACAGGGACATCGGCTACACCTTC.

In this sample, this clonotype turned up a few times. The chain links TRBV2 to TRBJ1-1, with D perhaps TRBD1 (5 bases). This CDR3 comprises 15 residues. Germline assignment: CDR1 SNHLY and CDR2 FYNNEI. Between the trimmed V and J ends, which lost 5 bases and 4 bases, there was a span of 17 bases. CDR3 loop: CASSYSGGSVTEAFF. DNA of the CDR3: TGTGCCAGCAGTTACAGTGGGGGATCGGTCACTGAAGCTTTCTTT.

The CDR3 is CASLDRVIGGELFF. CDR3 DNA sequence: TGTGCCAGCCTAGATAGGGTGATCGGCGGGGAGCTGTTTTTT. V is TRBV2 and J is TRBJ2-2, with D uncertain. This CDR3 contains 14 residues. Trimming left V 8 bases short and J 7 bases short, with 17 bases between. Looked up from germline, CDR1 is SNHLY and CDR2 is FYNNEI.

The chain recombines TRBV12-3 or TRBV12-4 with TRBJ2-5; 7 nucleotides line up with TRBD1. The CDR3 has 17 residues. After removal of 5 bases from V and 5 bases from J, the junction contained 17 bases not matched to a gene. This chain's CDR3 is CASSRLRTGRSKETQYF. CDR3 nucleotides: TGTGCCAGCAGTAGACTAAGGACAGGTCGATCGAAGGAGACCCAGTACTTC.

Ten or more counts support this clonotype. The V and J genes are TRBV7-3 and TRBJ2-6, with a tentative D call TRBD1 (5 bases). The V end lost 5 bases, the J end lost 2 bases, and 13 bases lay between the germline ends. CDR3 length: 16 amino acids. From germline, CDR1 is SGHTA and CDR2 FQGTGA. CDR3 coding DNA: TGTGCCAGCAGCCCCAGGGTGATCACTGGGGCCAACGTCCTGACTTTC. Translated: CASSPRVITGANVLTF. Looking up the rest from reference TRBV7-3 and TRBJ2-6 gives the full variable domain: GAGVSQTPSNKVTEKGKYVELRCDPISGHTALYWYRQSLGQGPEFLIYFQGTGAADDSGLPNDRFFAVRPEGSVSTLKIQRTERGDSAVYLCASSPRVITGANVLTFGAGSRLTVL.

This clonotype occurred a few times. The rearrangement joins TRBV9 to TRBJ2-3; 7 bases are a match to TRBD1. The V gene end was trimmed by 7 bases and the J gene end by 1 base; junction bases not matched to a gene: 6. The CDR3 spans 14 residues. Germline V gives CDR1 SGDLS, CDR2 YYNGEE. This CDR3 reads CASGRGHGTDTQYF. CDR3 bases: TGTGCCAGCGGAAGGGGGCATGGCACAGATACGCAGTATTTT.

This clonotype has at least ten counts. The chain is built from TRBV5-1 and TRBJ2-7, with unresolved D. The germline gives CDR1 SGHRS, CDR2 YFSETQ. The length of the CDR3 is 14 residues. Trimming left V 4 bases short and J 0 bases short, with 11 bases between. This chain's CDR3 is CASSQQKSSYEQYF. DNA for the CDR3: TGCGCCAGCAGCCAACAAAAGAGCTCCTACGAGCAGTACTTC.

The rearrangement joins TRBV5-1 to TRBJ1-5, with D perhaps TRBD1 (6 bases). CDR3 length: 16 amino acids. CDR1 and CDR2 from the germline V gene are SGHRS and YFSETQ. Between the trimmed V and J ends, which lost 4 bases and 4 bases, there was a span of 18 bases. The CDR3 DNA is TGCGCCAGCAGCCGCCCCAGCCAGGGGAGGAATCAGCCCCAGCATTTT. Protein: CASSRPSQGRNQPQHF.

This clonotype was counted many times. This chain connects TRBV2 to TRBJ1-4; no clear D gene. The CDR3 has 11 residues. CDR1 is SNHLY, CDR2 FYNNEI, per germline. V lost 6 bases, J lost 5 bases, and 4 bases lay in between. CDR3: CASRENEKLFF. In DNA, the CDR3 is TGTGCCAGCAGGGAAAATGAAAAACTGTTTTTT.

This clonotype was detected many times. The chain combines TRBV29-1 with TRBJ2-7; the match to TRBD1 covers 7 bases. Germline V gene data show CDR1 as SQVTM and CDR2 as ANQGSEA. The trim removed 5 bases at V and 9 bases at J, leaving 10 bases unmatched. The CDR3 contains 12 residues. DNA of the CDR3: TGCAGCGTTCGGGACGGACAGGATGGGCAGTACTTC. It translates to CSVRDGQDGQYF.

This clonotype showed up many times. The chain couples TRBV7-8 to TRBJ1-1, with 9 nucleotides matching TRBD1. Germline CDR1 is SGHVS and CDR2 is FQNEAQ. The ends lost 4 bases at V and 5 bases at J; junction bases unmatched: 5. CDR3 length: 14 amino acids. CDR3 nucleotide sequence: TGTGCCAGCAGCTGGTACAGGGGGCGGACTGAAGCTTTCTTT. It yields the protein CASSWYRGRTEAFF.

This clonotype appeared a single time. The chain carries TRBV14 and TRBJ2-5, with D possibly matching TRBD1 (6 bases). The V end was cut by 8 bases, the J end by 4 bases, with 23 bases between. This CDR3 has 16 amino acids. CDR1 and CDR2 from the germline V gene are SGHDN and FVKESK. DNA of the CDR3: TGTGCCAGCTCACCACTAAACACAGGGTCGGGAGAGACCCAGTACTTC. Translation gives CASSPLNTGSGETQYF.

This clonotype was seen only a few times. The chain combines TRBV7-2 with TRBJ1-4; D ambiguous. CDR1 is SGHTA, CDR2 FQGNSA, per germline. The CDR3 extends over 16 amino acids. V lost 5 bases, J lost 4 bases, and 17 bases lay in between. The CDR3 nucleotides are TGTGCCAGCAGCCCGGAACCCCCCGGCAGTAATGAAAAACTGTTTTTT. It translates to CASSPEPPGSNEKLFF.

This chain uses TRBV12-3 or TRBV12-4 with TRBJ1-4, with D possibly matching TRBD1 (6 bases). V was trimmed by 4 bases and J by 7 bases, leaving 16 bases between them. The CDR3 sequence is 15 residues long. For the CDR3, the DNA is TGTGCCAGCAGTTGGGACCGACCAGGGGCTGAAAAACTGTTTTTT. Its translation: CASSWDRPGAEKLFF.

The chain employs TRBV10-3 and TRBJ2-5; possible D gene TRBD1, 6 bases. V was pared by 10 bases and J by 1 base, with 19 bases between. CDR3 length: 15 residues. Germline assignment: CDR1 ENHRY and CDR2 SYGVKD. CDR3 DNA sequence: TGTGCCAGCTCACCCCAGGGGATCCCCCAAGAGACCCAGTACTTC. This gives the protein CASSPQGIPQETQYF.

This clonotype was picked up many times. The chain combines TRBV11-3 with TRBJ1-3, with D uncertain. Germline CDR1 is SGHNT and CDR2 is YENEEA. V dropped 0 bases and J dropped 1 base, with 10 bases sitting between them. The CDR3 has 16 residues. The CDR3 protein is CASSLDRRPSGNTIYF. For the CDR3, the DNA is TGTGCCAGCAGCTTAGATCGTCGGCCTTCTGGAAACACCATATATTTT.

About this clonotype: At one of its ends the junction is not consistent with the germline gene, which may arise from a read error. The chain employs TRBV2 and TRBJ1-1, with TRBD1 as a possible D gene (5 bases). Germline assignment: CDR1 SNHLY and CDR2 FYNNEI. The CDR3 covers 13 residues. CDR3: CAGSPDRNTEAFF. The CDR3 nucleotides are TGTGCCGGCAGTCCTGACAGAAACACTGAAGCTTTCTTT.

The gene calls are TRBV5-1 and TRBJ2-2; 7 bases are a match to TRBD1. In germline, CDR1 is SGHRS, CDR2 YFSETQ. Germline trimming cut 1 base from V and 1 base from J; bases unmatched to any gene: 4. The CDR3 has 16 amino acids. The CDR3 DNA sequence: TGCGCCAGCAGCTTGACAGGGGTAGTGAACACCGGGGAGCTGTTTTTT. Translation gives CASSLTGVVNTGELFF.

J is TRBJ1-4 and V is TRBV7-2; 9 bases align to TRBD1. J lost 6 bases, V lost 1 base, and 3 bases had no gene match. The CDR3 is 15 amino acids. Germline assignment: CDR1 SGHTA and CDR2 FQGNSA. The CDR3 DNA is TGTGCCAGCAGCTTAGGGGACAGGGATCATGAAAAACTGTTTTTT. Translating it yields CASSLGDRDHEKLFF.

This clonotype was counted many times. The J gene is TRBJ1-2, the V gene TRBV2, with a tentative D call TRBD1 (5 bases). The CDR3 contains 14 residues. Germline loops: CDR1 SNHLY, CDR2 FYNNEI. V gave up 2 bases and J gave up 4 bases, with 11 bases separating them. The CDR3 protein is CASSEQAGPYGYTF. The CDR3, as DNA: TGTGCCAGCAGTGAACAAGCAGGGCCCTATGGCTACACCTTC.

As to this clonotype: A much larger clone is a single base away; this may be a read error. V and J are TRBV6-5 and TRBJ2-5, with 12 bases identical to TRBD2. V lost 2 bases, J lost 5 bases, and 9 bases stayed unmatched. This CDR3 has 17 amino acids. Germline CDR1 is MNHEY and CDR2 is SVGAGI. CDR3 protein: CASSYRRLAGAHETQYF. CDR3 nucleotides: TGTGCCAGCAGTTACCGTAGACTAGCGGGGGCCCATGAGACCCAGTACTTC.

J is TRBJ2-1 and V is TRBV7-8; D may be TRBD2 (5 bases). Germline assignment: CDR1 SGHVS and CDR2 FQNEAQ. The V end was cut by 7 bases, the J end by 3 bases, with 7 bases between. The CDR3 runs 12 residues. CDR3 in DNA: TGTGCCAGCATCGGGGACTACAATGAGCAGTTCTTC. It encodes CASIGDYNEQFF.